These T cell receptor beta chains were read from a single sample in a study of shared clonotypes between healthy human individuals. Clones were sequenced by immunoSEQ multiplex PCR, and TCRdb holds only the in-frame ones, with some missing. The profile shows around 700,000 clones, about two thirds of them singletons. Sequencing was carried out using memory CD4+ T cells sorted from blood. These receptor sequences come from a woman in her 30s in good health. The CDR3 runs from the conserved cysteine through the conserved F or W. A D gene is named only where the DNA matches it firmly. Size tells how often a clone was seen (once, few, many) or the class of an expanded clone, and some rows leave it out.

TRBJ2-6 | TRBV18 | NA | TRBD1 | TGTGCCAGCTCACCGAGAAATGGGACAGGGGGCCCTGGGGCCAACGTCCTGACTTTC | CASSPRNGTGGPGANVLTF
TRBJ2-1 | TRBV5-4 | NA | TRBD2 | TGTGCCAGCAGCTTGGACGGAGCACTAGCGACTTACAATGAGCAGTTCTTC | CASSLDGALATYNEQFF
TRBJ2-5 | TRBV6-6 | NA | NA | TGTGCCAGCAGTTATGAAGGATACCAAGAGACCCAGTACTTC | CASSYEGYQETQYF
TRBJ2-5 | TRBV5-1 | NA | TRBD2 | TGCGCCAGCAGCTTGACTAGCGGGAGTAGAAAGACCCAGTACTTC | CASSLTSGSRKTQYF
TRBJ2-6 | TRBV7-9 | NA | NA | TGTGCCAGCAGCTTAGGTCTTTCTGGGGCCAACGTCCTGACTTTC | CASSLGLSGANVLTF
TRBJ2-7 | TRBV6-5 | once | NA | TGTGCCAGCAGACCTGGTCAAGGCTACGAGCAGTACTTC | CASRPGQGYEQYF
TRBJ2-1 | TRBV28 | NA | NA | TGTGCCAGCAGTTTATTGGGGGACTCCTACAATGAGCAGTTCTTC | CASSLLGDSYNEQFF
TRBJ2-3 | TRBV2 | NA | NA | TGTGCCAGCAGCGTCCAACCTGGGAGCACAGATACGCAGTATTTT | CASSVQPGSTDTQYF
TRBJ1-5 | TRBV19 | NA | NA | TGTGCCAGTAGCTCTGCAACCACCCCCGGTCAGCCCCAGCATTTT | CASSSATTPGQPQHF
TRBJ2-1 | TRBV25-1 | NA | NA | TGTGCCAGCAGCGCGACGGGGGAGGAACTCTACAATGAGCAGTTCTTC | CASSATGEELYNEQFF
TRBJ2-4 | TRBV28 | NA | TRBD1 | TGTGCCAGCAGTTTGGGACAGGCCAGTTTTTTAGCCAAAAACATTCAGTACTTC | CASSLGQASFLAKNIQYF
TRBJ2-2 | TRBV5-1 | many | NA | TGCGCCAGCAGCTTTGGCGGGAACACCGGGGAGCTGTTTTTT | CASSFGGNTGELFF
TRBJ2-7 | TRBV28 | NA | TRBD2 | TGTGCCAGCAGCTGGGGCGGGAGACTATACGAGCAGTACTTC | CASSWGGRLYEQYF
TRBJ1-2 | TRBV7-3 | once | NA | TGTGCCAGCAGCTCACAGGGCACGGCCTATGGCTACACCTTC | CASSSQGTAYGYTF
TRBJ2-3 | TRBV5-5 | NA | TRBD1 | TGTGCCAGCAGCCCCCCGCGGGACAGGGGCACAGATACGCAGTATTTT | CASSPPRDRGTDTQYF